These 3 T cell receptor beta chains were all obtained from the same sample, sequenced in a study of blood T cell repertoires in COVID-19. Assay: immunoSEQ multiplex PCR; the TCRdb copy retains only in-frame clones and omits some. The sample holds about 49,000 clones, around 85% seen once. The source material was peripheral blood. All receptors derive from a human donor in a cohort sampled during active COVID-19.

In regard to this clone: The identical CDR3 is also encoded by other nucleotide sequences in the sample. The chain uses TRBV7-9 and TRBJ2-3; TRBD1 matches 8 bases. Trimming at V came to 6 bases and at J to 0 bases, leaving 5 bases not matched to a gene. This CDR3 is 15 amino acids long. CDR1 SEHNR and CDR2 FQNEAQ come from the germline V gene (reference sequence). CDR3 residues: CASSNRQGSTDTQYF. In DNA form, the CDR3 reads TGTGCCAGCAGTAACCGACAGGGGAGCACAGATACGCAGTATTTT.

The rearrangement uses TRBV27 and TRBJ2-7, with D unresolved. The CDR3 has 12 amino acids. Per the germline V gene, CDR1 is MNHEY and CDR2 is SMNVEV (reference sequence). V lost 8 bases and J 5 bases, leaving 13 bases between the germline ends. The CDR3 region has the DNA TGTGCCAGCGCTTACTTACCCCACGAGCAGTACTTC. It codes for CASAYLPHEQYF.

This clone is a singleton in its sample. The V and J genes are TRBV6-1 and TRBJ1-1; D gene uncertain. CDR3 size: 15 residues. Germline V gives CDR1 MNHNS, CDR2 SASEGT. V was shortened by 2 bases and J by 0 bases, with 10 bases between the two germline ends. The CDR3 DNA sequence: TGTGCCAGCAGTGAATGGGCTTACGTGAACACTGAAGCTTTCTTT. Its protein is CASSEWAYVNTEAFF.